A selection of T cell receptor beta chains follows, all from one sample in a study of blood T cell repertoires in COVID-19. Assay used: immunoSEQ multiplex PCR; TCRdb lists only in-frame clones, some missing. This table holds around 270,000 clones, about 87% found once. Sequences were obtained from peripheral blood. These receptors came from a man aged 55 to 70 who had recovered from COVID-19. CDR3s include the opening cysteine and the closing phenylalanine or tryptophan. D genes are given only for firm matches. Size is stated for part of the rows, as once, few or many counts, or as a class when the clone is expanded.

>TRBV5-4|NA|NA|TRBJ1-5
TGTGCCAGCAGCAATGACCCTCGGGGTCAGCCCCAGCATTTT
CASSNDPRGQPQHF
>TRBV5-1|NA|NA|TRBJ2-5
TGCGCCAGCAGACCCCGCGTTTACCAAGAGACCCAGTACTTC
CASRPRVYQETQYF
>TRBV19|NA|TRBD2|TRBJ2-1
TGTGCCAGTAGTATTGGACTAGCGGGGAGTAGCGAGCAGTTCTTC
CASSIGLAGSSEQFF
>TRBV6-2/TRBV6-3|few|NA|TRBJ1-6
TGTGCCAGCAGTTACTCGGGAGGATTTGGTTATAATTCACCCCTCCACTTT
CASSYSGGFGYNSPLHF
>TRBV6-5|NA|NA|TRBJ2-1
TGTGCCAGCAGTTATAGCACTGAGCAGTTCTTC
CASSYSTEQFF
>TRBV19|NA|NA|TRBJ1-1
TGTGCCAGTAGTATTAGAGGGTTCTCATCTTACACTGAAGCTTTCTTT
CASSIRGFSSYTEAFF
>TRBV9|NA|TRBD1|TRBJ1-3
TGTGCCAGCAGCGGATGGACAGGGCACGGAAACACCATATATTTT
CASSGWTGHGNTIYF
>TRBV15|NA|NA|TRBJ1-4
TGTGCCACCAGCAGAGTCCCCATAGGGGCAACTAATGAAAAACTGTTTTTT
CATSRVPIGATNEKLFF
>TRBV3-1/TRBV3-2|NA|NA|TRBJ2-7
TGTGCCAGCAGCCAGCGTCCCGGGACTTTTAACTACGAGCAGTACTTC
CASSQRPGTFNYEQYF
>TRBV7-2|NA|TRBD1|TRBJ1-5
TGTGCCAGCAGCTTAAGGGGGACAGGGCGGGATCAGCCCCAGCATTTT
CASSLRGTGRDQPQHF
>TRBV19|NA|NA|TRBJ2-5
TGTGCCAGTAGTCGGGGGAATATCCAAGAGACCCAGTACTTC
CASSRGNIQETQYF
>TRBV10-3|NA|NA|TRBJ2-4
TGTGCCGTAGCGGCGGCCGGGGCCAACATTCAGTACTTC
CAVAAAGANIQYF
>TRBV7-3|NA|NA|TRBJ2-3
TGTGCCAGCAGCTCCAATGGACTGCTCACAGATACGCAGTATTTT
CASSSNGLLTDTQYF
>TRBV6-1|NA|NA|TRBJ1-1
TGTGCCAGCAGTGCGCCGTCAGGGGTAAGATTGACTGAAGCTTTCTTT
CASSAPSGVRLTEAFF
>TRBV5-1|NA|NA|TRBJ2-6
TGCGCCAGCAGCTTGGGATTGAGGCAGAACATCTCTGGGGCCAACGTCCTGACTTTC
CASSLGLRQNISGANVLTF
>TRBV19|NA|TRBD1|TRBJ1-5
TGTGCCAGTAGTCTCGGGACAGGGTATCAGCCCCAGCATTTT
CASSLGTGYQPQHF
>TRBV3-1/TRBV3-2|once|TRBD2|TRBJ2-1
TGTGCCAGCAGCCAAAGACTTCCCGGGACTAGCGGGGGTTACAATGAGCAGTTCTTC
CASSQRLPGTSGGYNEQFF
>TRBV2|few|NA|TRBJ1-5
TGTGCCAGCAGTGCCGGACAATTAGACCAGCCCCAGCATTTT
CASSAGQLDQPQHF
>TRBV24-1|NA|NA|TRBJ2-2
TGTGCCACCAGTGGCAGGGCGGCCTCCGGGGAGCTGTTTTTT
CATSGRAASGELFF
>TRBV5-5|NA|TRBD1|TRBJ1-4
TGTGCCAGCAGCCTCGGACAGGTTAATGAAAAACTGTTTTTT
CASSLGQVNEKLFF
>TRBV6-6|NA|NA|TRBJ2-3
TGTGCCAGCAGCTCCCACCGTGGTGGTTACGGCGGGGTACGCACAGATACGCAGTATTTT
CASSSHRGGYGGVRTDTQYF
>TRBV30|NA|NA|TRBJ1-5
TGTGCCTGGAGTGTACTGTATAGCAATCAGCCCCAGCATTTT
CAWSVLYSNQPQHF
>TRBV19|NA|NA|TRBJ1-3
TGTGCCAGTAGTCTTACAGGAGATTGGACCACCATATATTTT
CASSLTGDWTTIYF
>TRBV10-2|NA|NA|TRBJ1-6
TGCGCCAGCAGTGAAGACAGGAATTCACCCCTCCACTTT
CASSEDRNSPLHF
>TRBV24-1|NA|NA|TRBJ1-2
TGTGCCACCAGTGGCGGAGACCGCTCCTATGGCTACACCTTC
CATSGGDRSYGYTF
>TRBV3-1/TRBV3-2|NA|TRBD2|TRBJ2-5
TGTGCCAGCAGCCAGGCGGGGGGCCAGGTGACCCAGTACTTC
CASSQAGGQVTQYF
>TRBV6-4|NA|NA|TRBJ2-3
TGTGCCAGCAGTCATCGGGCAGGGGGCACAGATACGCAGTATTTT
CASSHRAGGTDTQYF
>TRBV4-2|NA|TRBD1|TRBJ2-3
TGTGCCAGCAGCCAAGTGAGATGGGGACAGGACACAGATACGCAGTATTTT
CASSQVRWGQDTDTQYF
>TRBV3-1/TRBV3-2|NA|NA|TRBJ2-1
TGTGCCAGCAGCCTATACAATGAGCAGTTCTTC
CASSLYNEQFF
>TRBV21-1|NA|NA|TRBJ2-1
TGTGCCAGCAGCAAAGAAATAGTGGGGGGTACACGATTGTATGTCCGGCAGTTCTTC
CASSKEIVGGTRLYVRQFF
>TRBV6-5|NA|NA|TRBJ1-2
TGTGCCAGCAGTTACGACCGGACAGAGAGCTACACCTTC
CASSYDRTESYTF
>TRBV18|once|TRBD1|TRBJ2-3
TGTGCCAGCTCGGGACAGGTCACAGATACGCAGTATTTT
CASSGQVTDTQYF
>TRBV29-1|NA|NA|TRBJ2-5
TGCAGCGTTCGTTTAGAGACCCAGTACTTC
CSVRLETQYF
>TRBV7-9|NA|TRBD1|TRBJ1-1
TGTGCCAGCAGCTTCACAGGGGGCGCCACTGAAGCTTTCTTT
CASSFTGGATEAFF
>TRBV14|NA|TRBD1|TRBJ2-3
TGTGCCAGCAACGCCGGGACAGGGGCAGATACGCAGTATTTT
CASNAGTGADTQYF
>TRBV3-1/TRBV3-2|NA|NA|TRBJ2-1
TGTGCCAGCAGCCTCTCCCCTAGGTGGTTCTTC
CASSLSPRWFF
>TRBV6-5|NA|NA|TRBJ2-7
TGTGCCAGCAGTTACTCGAGGCAGGGCGAGCAGTACTTC
CASSYSRQGEQYF
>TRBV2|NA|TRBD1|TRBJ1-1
TGTGCCAGCAGTTATCCGGGACAGGGAACTGAAGCTTTCTTT
CASSYPGQGTEAFF
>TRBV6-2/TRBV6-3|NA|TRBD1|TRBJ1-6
TGTGCCAGCAGTTGGGACAGGGGCAACTCACCCCTCCACTTT
CASSWDRGNSPLHF
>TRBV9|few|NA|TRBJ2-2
TGTGCCAGCAGCGTATTAGGGGAATACACCGGGGAGCTGTTTTTT
CASSVLGEYTGELFF
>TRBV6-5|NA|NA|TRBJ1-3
TGTGCCAGCAGCCCAGGGGTCTCTGGAAACACCATATATTTT
CASSPGVSGNTIYF
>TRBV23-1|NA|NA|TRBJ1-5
TGCGCCAGCAGTCAATGGGCCAGGGAAAGTCAGCCCCAGCATTTT
CASSQWARESQPQHF
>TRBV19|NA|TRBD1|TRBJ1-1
TGTGCCAGTAGTATCCAGACAGGGGGGTTGAACACTGAAGCTTTCTTT
CASSIQTGGLNTEAFF
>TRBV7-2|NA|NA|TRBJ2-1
TGTGCCAGCAGCTTAGAGTGGGGGCCGAACAATGAGCAGTTCTTC
CASSLEWGPNNEQFF
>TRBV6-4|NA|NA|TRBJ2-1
TGTGCCAGCAGTGAGACAGGATACAATGAGCAGTTCTTC
CASSETGYNEQFF
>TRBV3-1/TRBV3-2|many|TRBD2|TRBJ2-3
TGTGCCAGCAAAGCGGGGGGCACAGATACGCAGTATTTT
CASKAGGTDTQYF
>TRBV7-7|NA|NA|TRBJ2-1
TGTGCCAGCAGCAGACAACAGGGAACAAATGAGCAGTTCTTC
CASSRQQGTNEQFF